This TCR beta chain was documented in a study of blood T cell repertoires in COVID-19. The wider study: Samples came from the United States, Italy and Spain, spanning acute and convalescent COVID-19. Nucleic acid was either cDNA or gDNA, and it came from T cells, B-cell-depleted T cells, or PBMCs.

Using immunoSEQ multiplex PCR, the repertoire was profiled, and TCRdb retains in-frame clones only, with some absent. The table lists about 300,000 clones, roughly 84% of them singletons. In Seattle, patients joined the study during active infection and were tracked longitudinally. The V and J ends lost 2 bases and 4 bases respectively, with 17 bases between them. The CDR3 consists of 16 residues. Germline V gene data show CDR1 as MNHEY and CDR2 as SMNVEV (reference sequence). The chain links TRBV27 to TRBJ1-1; D remains ambiguous. Sequencing was carried out using peripheral blood. The origin of this receptor is a human donor with COVID-19, enrolled during active disease. The donor label of this sample is uncertain. The CDR3 bases are TGTGCCAGCAGTTTACCCTTGGGAGGGCTTGGCACTGAAGCTTTCTTT. It yields the protein CASSLPLGGLGTEAFF.